A selection of T cell receptor beta chains follows, all from one sample in a study of glioma-infiltrating T cells. A single record per CDR3 protein comes from TCRdb applying MiXCR to the multiplex PCR reads. The sample comprises 100,000 to 150,000 distinct CDR3 sequences, roughly 23% of which are singletons, and roughly 15% rests with the top ten. The source material was glioma tissue, nonneoplastic brain tissue, or PBMCs (not recorded which). The receptors shown here come from a human donor with low-grade glioma or glioblastoma, undergoing nonglioma brain surgery, or in good health (not recorded which). Each CDR3 is given with its conserved first and last residue. The D gene is left open where the match is weak. Size tells how often a clone was seen (once, few, many) or the class of an expanded clone, and some rows leave it out.

j_call d_call clone_size v_call cdr3_nt cdr3_aa
TRBJ2-4 . . TRBV28 TGTGCCAGCAGTCTCCACGCAGCACTAGCCAAAAACATTCAGTACTTC CASSLHAALAKNIQYF
TRBJ1-2 . many TRBV7-2 TGTGCCAGCAGCTTAGGTCCGACCCCTCGGGCCTTC CASSLGPTPRAF
TRBJ1-1 TRBD1 medium-sized TRBV4-3 TGCGCCAGCAGCTCAAGTCACCAGGGGGTCTTCACTGAAGCTTTCTTT CASSSSHQGVFTEAFF
TRBJ2-7 . many TRBV12-3/TRBV12-4 TGTGCCAGCAGTTTCGCTGAGGTCTACGAGCAGTACTTC CASSFAEVYEQYF
TRBJ2-1 TRBD2 many TRBV4-2 TGTGCCAGCAGCCCGGGACTAGCGGGAGCGGTGAGCTCCTACAATGAGCAGTTCTTC CASSPGLAGAVSSYNEQFF
TRBJ2-1 . . TRBV5-1 TGCGCCAGCAGCTTGGCCGGCCCACACGGAGCGCGCGGAAATGAGCAGTTCTTC CASSLAGPHGARGNEQFF
TRBJ2-3 . many TRBV7-9 TGTGCCAGCAGCTTAGGAACGGAGGAGCAGTATTTT CASSLGTEEQYF
TRBJ1-6 . . TRBV2 TGTGCCAGCAGTGATGAGGCAGGGGCGAACTATAATTCACCCCTCCACTTT CASSDEAGANYNSPLHF
TRBJ2-7 . once TRBV3-1 TGTGCCAGCAGTCCACTAGAGAACTCCTACGAGCAGTACTTC CASSPLENSYEQYF
TRBJ2-7 . many TRBV4-3 TGCGCCAGCAGCCGGGACATACCCTACGAGCAGTACTTC CASSRDIPYEQYF
TRBJ1-1 . . TRBV19 TGTGCCAGTAGTATTGTGGGGCTGAACACTGAAGCTTTCTTT CASSIVGLNTEAFF
TRBJ1-1 . many TRBV7-3 TGTGCCAGCCGAGACTCGGTTGTTTCCACTGAAGCTTTCTTT CASRDSVVSTEAFF
TRBJ2-3 . . TRBV12-3/TRBV12-4 TGTGCCAGCAGTTTAGAGGCCAGGGGCGCAACAGATACGCAGTATTTT CASSLEARGATDTQYF
TRBJ2-7 TRBD2 many TRBV10-3 TGTGCCATCAGCACTAGCGGCTACGAGCAGTACTTC CAISTSGYEQYF
TRBJ2-3 . once TRBV5-5 TGTGCCAGCAGCTTGATCTCGAGCACAGAGCCAGATACGCAGTATTTT CASSLISSTEPDTQYF
TRBJ2-2 TRBD1 many TRBV19 TGTGCCAGTATTGGGACAGCCAACACCGGGGAGCTGTTTTTT CASIGTANTGELFF
TRBJ2-5 . many TRBV7-2 TGTGCCAGCAGCTTACGTAGGGGGCAAGAGACCCAGTACTTC CASSLRRGQETQYF
TRBJ1-1 . many TRBV12-3/TRBV12-4 TGTGCCAGCAGTTTGAGAGGGGTTGGTGAAGCTTTCTTT CASSLRGVGEAFF
TRBJ2-5 TRBD1 many TRBV6-2/TRBV6-3 TGTGCCAGCAGTTACAACTATCGGACAGGCCTATACTTC CASSYNYRTGLYF
TRBJ2-3 TRBD2 . TRBV6-2/TRBV6-3 TGTGCCAGCAGTGTTCTAGCGGGGGGGGTAGATACGCAGTATTTT CASSVLAGGVDTQYF
TRBJ2-1 TRBD1 many TRBV15 TGTGCCACCAGCAGACCCGGGACAGGACGCAATGAGCAGTTCTTC CATSRPGTGRNEQFF